This T cell receptor beta chain was sequenced during a study of OX40 agonist ivuxolimab in advanced cancers. Study summary: People who had prior anti-PD-1, anti-PD-L1 or anti-CTLA-4 therapy could take part, and around 39% had some. Study-level findings and limits: Clonal expansion by week 6 occurred in CD4+ and CD8+ blood T cells (at 0.1 to 3.0 mg/kg). Determination of antigen specificity was not performed for the expanded peripheral T cells.

Trimming at V came to 6 bases and at J to 9 bases, leaving 10 bases not matched to a gene. This CDR3 has 14 residues. Germline CDR1 reads WSHSY; CDR2 reads SAAADI. Sequencing was performed with immunoSEQ multiplex PCR; in TCRdb, only in-frame clones are kept and a portion is missing. Altogether tens of thousands of clones are present, roughly nine tenths being singletons, with the ten largest covering around 2.5%. Worth noting for this clone: The antigen is unknown.

The chain employs TRBV10-2 and TRBJ1-2; 10 bases line up with TRBD1. The source material was CD4+ or CD8+ T cells sorted from blood, sampled in a trial of the OX40 agonist ivuxolimab. The clonotype originates from an adult with an advanced solid tumor such as melanoma, head and neck, liver or kidney cancer. CDR3 region: CASRDGQGVGRYTF. The CDR3 region has the DNA TGCGCCAGCAGGGACGGACAGGGGGTCGGGCGCTACACCTTC.